These 13 T cell receptor beta chains originate from one sample sequenced in a study of OX40 agonist ivuxolimab in advanced cancers. Assay: immunoSEQ multiplex PCR; the TCRdb copy retains only in-frame clones and omits some. The table lists 20,000 to 25,000 clones, around 87% of them singletons. The specimen comprised CD4+ or CD8+ T cells sorted from blood, sampled in a trial of the OX40 agonist ivuxolimab. These receptors all come from an adult with an advanced solid tumor such as melanoma, head and neck, liver or kidney cancer.

The chain carries TRBV7-8 and TRBJ1-2; weak D call: TRBD1 (6 bases). V shed 1 base and J shed 7 bases, with 19 bases lying between them. Germline lookup yields CDR1 SGHVS and CDR2 FQNEAQ. This CDR3 region has 16 residues. The CDR3 nucleotides are TGTGCCAGCAGCTTAGGGCTCCTGGTCTCCAGGGGTGGCTACACCTTC. It encodes CASSLGLLVSRGGYTF.

This sequence joins TRBV7-9 and TRBJ2-5; D is undetermined. The germline V and J ends were trimmed by 5 bases and 0 bases, with 7 bases remaining between them. The V gene's germline CDR1 is SEHNR and CDR2 FQNEAQ (reference sequence). The length of the CDR3 is 13 residues. As DNA, the CDR3 is TGTGCCAGCAGCGCGATGAACCAAGAGACCCAGTACTTC. It yields the protein CASSAMNQETQYF.

This clone turned up a few times. V and J are TRBV9 and TRBJ2-7, with 10 bases matching TRBD2. The CDR3 covers 14 residues. With V trimmed by 3 bases and J by 7 bases, 7 bases remained unmatched. CDR1 SGDLS and CDR2 YYNGEE come from the germline V gene. CDR3 bases: TGTGCCAGCAGCGCTAGCGGGGGACCGGGTGAGCAGTACTTC. Its translation is CASSASGGPGEQYF.

The chain combines TRBV11-2 with TRBJ1-4; 7 bases are a match to TRBD1. The CDR3 has 12 amino acids. The germline V gene has CDR1 SGHAT and CDR2 FQNNGV. V shed 4 bases, J shed 17 bases, and the junction held 10 bases outside the gene matches. The CDR3 bases are TGTGCCAGCAGCTCGACACAGGGGCCTCCATTTTTT. Protein sequence: CASSSTQGPPFF.

This chain uses TRBV4-1 with TRBJ2-7, with TRBD2 as a possible D gene (6 bases). Looked up from germline, CDR1 is MGHRA and CDR2 is YSYEKL. The CDR3 length is 13 residues. The germline V and J ends were trimmed by 1 base and 4 bases, with 8 bases remaining between them. The CDR3: CASSQATSYEQYF. CDR3 nucleotide sequence: TGCGCCAGCAGCCAAGCGACTAGTTACGAGCAGTACTTC.

The genes are TRBV5-6 and TRBJ1-1, with D possibly being TRBD1 (5 bases). This CDR3 comprises 15 residues. Germline assignment: CDR1 SGHDT and CDR2 YYEEEE. The V gene lost 3 bases and the J gene lost 3 bases, with 15 bases spanning the gap. CDR3 sequence reads: CASSYSTGTDTEAFF. The DNA for the CDR3 is TGTGCCAGCAGCTACAGCACCGGGACCGACACTGAAGCTTTCTTT.

CDR3 loop: CASSTRQGPYEQYF. In DNA form, the CDR3 reads TGTGCCAGCAGCACCCGACAGGGACCCTACGAGCAGTACTTC. V is TRBV13 and J is TRBJ2-7; 7 bases align to TRBD1. Trimming at V came to 5 bases and at J to 2 bases, leaving 6 bases not matched to a gene. The CDR3 loop spans 14 amino acids. Germline CDR1 and CDR2: PRHDT and FYEKMQ (reference sequence).

The chain is built from TRBV18 and TRBJ2-7; 7 bases match TRBD1. Germline assignment: CDR1 KGHSH and CDR2 LQKENI. V was pared by 5 bases and J by 3 bases, with 10 bases of the junction left unmatched. The length of the CDR3 is 15 residues. For the CDR3, the DNA is TGTGCCAGCTCAGGGGACCGGGACAGAAACTACGAGCAGTACTTC. It is translated as CASSGDRDRNYEQYF.

The CDR3 region has the DNA TGTGCCAGCAGCCCCGGGAGGGGGGGCCAAGATACGCAGTATTTT. Translation: CASSPGRGGQDTQYF. The J gene is TRBJ2-3, the V gene TRBV9; 8 nucleotides agree with TRBD2. The CDR3 is 15 amino acids. Germline assignment: CDR1 SGDLS and CDR2 YYNGEE. V shed 4 bases and J 5 bases; nucleotides not matched to a gene: 9.

The chain combines TRBV30 with TRBJ1-5; D is perhaps TRBD1 (6 bases). CDR3 length: 13 residues. The V end was cut by 3 bases, the J end by 1 base, with 7 bases between. Germline V CDR1 and CDR2: GTSNPN, SVGIG (reference sequence). The CDR3 here is CAWRTGSNQPQHF. DNA for the CDR3: TGTGCCTGGAGAACAGGGAGCAATCAGCCCCAGCATTTT.

CDR3 loop: CASSETGYEQFF. CDR3 nucleotide sequence: TGTGCCAGCAGTGAGACGGGCTATGAGCAGTTCTTC. The V and J genes are TRBV2 and TRBJ2-1; no reliable D call. Germline CDR1 SNHLY, CDR2 FYNNEI. The CDR3 contains 12 residues. V was clipped by 3 bases and J by 8 bases, with 8 bases between them.

The chain employs TRBV5-8 and TRBJ1-4, with no clear D. This CDR3 has 16 residues. Between the trimmed V and J ends, which lost 2 bases and 5 bases, there was a span of 16 bases. Germline CDR1 and CDR2: SGHTS and YDEGEE. The CDR3 sequence is CASSFRVPHWNEKLFF. For the CDR3, the DNA is TGTGCCAGCAGCTTTCGGGTTCCCCATTGGAATGAAAAACTGTTTTTT.

This clone came up a few times. V and J are TRBV6-6 and TRBJ1-4; D gene unclear. This CDR3 region has 14 residues. Deletions cut 4 bases from V and 6 bases from J, with 12 bases between. Germline CDR1 and CDR2: MNHNY and SVGAGI (reference sequence). CDR3 sequence: CASSSSRPDEKLFF. The DNA of the CDR3 is TGTGCCAGCAGTTCATCTCGGCCCGATGAAAAACTGTTTTTT.